This T cell receptor (beta chain) was retrieved from a study of beta chain features in type 1 diabetes. Investigators reverse transcribed all isolated RNA, so they sequenced expressed TCRB transcripts. Libraries were prepared by immunoSEQ multiplex PCR; TCRdb keeps only in-frame clonotypes and omits some of them. This sample has 350,000 to 400,000 clones, with around 16% found just once. This clone was seen more than once but under ten times. Its specificity is not known. V was clipped by 2 bases and J by 1 base, with 8 bases between them. Per germline, CDR1 SGHTA and CDR2 FQGNSA. The CDR3 runs 14 residues. General study points: The study found fewer insertions and more deletions at VDJ junctions in type 1 diabetes patients.

The sample taken for sequencing was naive CD4+ T cells from blood. The receptor comes from a woman under 30 in good health. The chain links TRBV7-2 to TRBJ1-1; D unclear. The CDR3 region is CASSLSAGNTEAFF. The CDR3 DNA reads TGTGCCAGCAGCTTATCCGCAGGGAACACTGAAGCTTTCTTT.